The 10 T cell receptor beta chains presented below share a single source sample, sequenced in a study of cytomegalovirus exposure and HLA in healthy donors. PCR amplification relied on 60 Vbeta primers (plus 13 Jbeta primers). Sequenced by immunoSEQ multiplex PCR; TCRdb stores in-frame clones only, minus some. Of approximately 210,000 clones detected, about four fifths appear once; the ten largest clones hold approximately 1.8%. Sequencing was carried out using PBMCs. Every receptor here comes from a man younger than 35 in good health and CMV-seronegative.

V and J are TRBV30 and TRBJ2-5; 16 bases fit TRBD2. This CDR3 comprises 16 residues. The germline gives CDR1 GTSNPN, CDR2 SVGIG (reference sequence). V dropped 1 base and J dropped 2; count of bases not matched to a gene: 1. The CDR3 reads CAWSGGLAGGQETQYF. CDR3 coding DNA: TGTGCCTGGAGTGGGGGACTAGCGGGAGGGCAAGAGACCCAGTACTTC.

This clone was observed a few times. The CDR3 sequence is CSVEKTGSVGTQYF. The CDR3 DNA reads as TGCAGCGTTGAGAAAACCGGGTCAGTGGGGACTCAGTACTTC. This chain uses TRBV29-1 with TRBJ2-7; TRBD2 is a possible D gene (6 bases). The CDR3 spans 14 residues. Trimming removed 3 bases from V and 10 bases from J, with 22 bases in between. Germline V lookup: CDR1 SQVTM, CDR2 ANQGSEA.

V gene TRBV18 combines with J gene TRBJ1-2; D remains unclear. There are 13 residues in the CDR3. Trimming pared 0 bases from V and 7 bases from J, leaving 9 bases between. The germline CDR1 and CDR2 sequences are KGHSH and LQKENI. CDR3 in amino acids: CASSPPGGGGYTF. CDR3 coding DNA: TGTGCCAGCTCACCACCCGGAGGTGGTGGCTACACCTTC.

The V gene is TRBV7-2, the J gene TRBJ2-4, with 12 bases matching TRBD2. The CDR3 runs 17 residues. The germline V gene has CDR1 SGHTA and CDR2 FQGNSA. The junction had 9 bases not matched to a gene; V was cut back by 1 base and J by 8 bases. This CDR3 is CASSLDPPSGGADIQYF. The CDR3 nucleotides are TGTGCCAGCAGCTTAGATCCCCCTAGCGGGGGGGCGGACATTCAGTACTTC.

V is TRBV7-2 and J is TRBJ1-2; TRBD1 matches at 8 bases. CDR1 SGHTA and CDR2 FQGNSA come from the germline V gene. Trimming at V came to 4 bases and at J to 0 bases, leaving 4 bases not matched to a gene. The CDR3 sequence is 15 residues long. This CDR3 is CASSSRQGSNYGYTF. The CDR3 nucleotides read TGTGCCAGCAGCTCCCGACAGGGGTCTAACTATGGCTACACCTTC.

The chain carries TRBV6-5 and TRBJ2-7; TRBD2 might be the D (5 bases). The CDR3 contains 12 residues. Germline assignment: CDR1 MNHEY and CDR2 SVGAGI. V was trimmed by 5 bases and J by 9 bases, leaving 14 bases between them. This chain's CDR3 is CASSLAGTVQYF. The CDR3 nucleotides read TGTGCCAGCAGTCTAGCAGGAACAGTGCAGTACTTC.

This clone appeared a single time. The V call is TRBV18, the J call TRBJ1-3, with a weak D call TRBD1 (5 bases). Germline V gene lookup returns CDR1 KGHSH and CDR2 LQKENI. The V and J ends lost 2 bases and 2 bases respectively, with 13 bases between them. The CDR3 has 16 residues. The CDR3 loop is CASSPSPGRAGNTIYF. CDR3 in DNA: TGTGCCAGCTCACCATCGCCCGGCAGGGCTGGAAACACCATATATTTT. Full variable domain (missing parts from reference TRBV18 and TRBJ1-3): NAGVMQNPRHLVRRRGQEARLRCSPMKGHSHVYWYRQLPEEGLKFMVYLQKENIIDESGMPKERFSAEFPKEGPSILRIQQVVRGDSAAYFCASSPSPGRAGNTIYFGEGSWLTVV.

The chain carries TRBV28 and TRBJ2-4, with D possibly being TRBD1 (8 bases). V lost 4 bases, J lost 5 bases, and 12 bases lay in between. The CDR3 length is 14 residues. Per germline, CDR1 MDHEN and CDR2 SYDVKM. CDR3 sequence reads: CASSYRGRENIQYF. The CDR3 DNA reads TGTGCCAGCAGTTACAGGGGGAGGGAAAACATTCAGTACTTC.

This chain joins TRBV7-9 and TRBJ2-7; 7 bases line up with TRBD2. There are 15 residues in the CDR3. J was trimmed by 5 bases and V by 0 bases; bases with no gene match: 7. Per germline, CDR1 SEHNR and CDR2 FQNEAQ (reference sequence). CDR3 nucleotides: TGTGCCAGCAGCTTAGCGCAGGGAGGGTTCCACGAGCAGTACTTC. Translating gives CASSLAQGGFHEQYF.

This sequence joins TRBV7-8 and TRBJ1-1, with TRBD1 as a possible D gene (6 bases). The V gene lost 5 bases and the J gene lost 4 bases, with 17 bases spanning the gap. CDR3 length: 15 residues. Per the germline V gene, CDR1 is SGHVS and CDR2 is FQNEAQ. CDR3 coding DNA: TGTGCCAGCAGCGGGGGGGCCGTCTTGGGCACTGAAGCTTTCTTT. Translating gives CASSGGAVLGTEAFF.